This TCR beta chain was sequenced during a study of tumor-infiltrating lymphocytes in localized non-small cell lung cancer. The wider study: From each patient, both tumor and uninvolved lung, non-adjacent to tumor, were sampled. Study results and limitations: Different pieces of the same tissue were used for each assay. IM1 and IM2 tumors showed no difference in T-cell fraction. Tumors had more T cell infiltration than uninvolved lung, per TCRbeta sequencing and CD3 counts.

To note about this clone: Its antigen is still unknown.

The data were produced by immunoSEQ multiplex PCR, yet TCRdb's version contains in-frame clones alone and is incomplete. This table has fewer than 11,000 clones, around 64% appearing once. The V gene's germline CDR1 is LNHNV and CDR2 YYDKDF (reference sequence). V lost 7 bases and J lost 4; bases outside the gene matches: 7. The length of the CDR3 is 15 residues. V gene TRBV15 combines with J gene TRBJ1-6; 7 bases match TRBD1. Sample: uninvolved lung tissue not adjacent to the tumor. The receptor was derived from a human donor with non-small cell lung cancer. This CDR3 reads CATTDWTGYNSPLHF. CDR3 bases: TGTGCCACCACCGACTGGACAGGTTATAATTCACCCCTCCACTTT.